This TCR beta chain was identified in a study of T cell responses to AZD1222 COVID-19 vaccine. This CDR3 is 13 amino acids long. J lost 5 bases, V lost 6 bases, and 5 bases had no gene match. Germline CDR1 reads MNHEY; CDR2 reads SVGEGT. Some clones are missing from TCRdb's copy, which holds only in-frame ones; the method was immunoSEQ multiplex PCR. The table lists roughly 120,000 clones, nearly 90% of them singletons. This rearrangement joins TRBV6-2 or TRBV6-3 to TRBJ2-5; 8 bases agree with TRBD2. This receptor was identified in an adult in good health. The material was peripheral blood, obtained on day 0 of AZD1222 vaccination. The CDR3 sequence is CASSRTSRETQYF. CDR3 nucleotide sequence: TGTGCCAGCAGCCGGACTAGCAGGGAGACCCAGTACTTC.